This TCR beta chain was sequenced during a study of T-cell memory formation after mild COVID-19. V lost 6 bases, J lost 1 base, and 18 bases lay in between. The germline V gene has CDR1 MGHRA and CDR2 YSYEKL. CDR3 length: 16 amino acids. This clonotype has only a few counts. TCR alpha and TCR beta cDNA libraries with sample barcodes and UMIs came from 5'RACE using constant-segment primers. From the 5' RACE reads, TCRdb called clonotypes with MiXCR, one entry per CDR3 protein. The sample carries around 340,000 distinct CDR3 sequences, 13% recorded once. What was sequenced was PBMCs or a T cell subset sorted from them (not recorded which). The chain is built from TRBV4-1 and TRBJ2-5; D is possibly TRBD1 (6 bases). This receptor was obtained from a man between 18 and 29 years old who had mild COVID-19 (a few samples of this study predate the infection). Cell type and time point are not known. The CDR3 is CASRQTFGRGQETQYF. DNA of the CDR3: TGCGCCAGCAGGCAGACTTTTGGCAGGGGCCAAGAGACCCAGTACTTC.